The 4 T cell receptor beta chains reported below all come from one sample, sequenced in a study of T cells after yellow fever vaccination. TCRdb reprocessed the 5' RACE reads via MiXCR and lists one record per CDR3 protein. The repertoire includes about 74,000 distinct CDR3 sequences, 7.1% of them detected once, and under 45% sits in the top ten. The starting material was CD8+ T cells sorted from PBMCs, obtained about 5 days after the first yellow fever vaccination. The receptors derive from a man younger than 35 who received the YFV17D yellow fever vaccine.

CDR3 DNA sequence: TGTGCCAGCAGGACACAGGTATTCCACGAGCAGTACTTC. Protein sequence: CASRTQVFHEQYF. This chain connects TRBV6-1 to TRBJ2-7; D may be TRBD1 (5 bases). This CDR3 region has 13 residues. The V end was cut by 6 bases, the J end by 5 bases, with 14 bases between. Germline loops: CDR1 MNHNS, CDR2 SASEGT.

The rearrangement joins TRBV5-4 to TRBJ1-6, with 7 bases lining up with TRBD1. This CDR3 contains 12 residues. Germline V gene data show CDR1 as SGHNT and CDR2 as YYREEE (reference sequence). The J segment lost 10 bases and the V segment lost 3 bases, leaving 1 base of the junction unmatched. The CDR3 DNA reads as TGTGCCAGCAGCTGGACAGGATCACCCCTCCACTTT. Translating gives CASSWTGSPLHF.

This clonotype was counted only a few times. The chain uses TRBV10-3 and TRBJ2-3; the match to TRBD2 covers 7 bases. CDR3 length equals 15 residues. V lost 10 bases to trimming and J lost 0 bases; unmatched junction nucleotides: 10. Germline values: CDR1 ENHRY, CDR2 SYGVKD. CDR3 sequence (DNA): TGTGCCACATCCCCGGCGGGAGCTAGCACAGATACGCAGTATTTT. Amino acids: CATSPAGASTDTQYF.

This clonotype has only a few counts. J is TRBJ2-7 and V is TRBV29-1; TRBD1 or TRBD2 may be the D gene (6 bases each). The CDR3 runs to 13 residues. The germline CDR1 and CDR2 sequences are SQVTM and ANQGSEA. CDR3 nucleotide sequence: TGCAGGAGGTTTACAGGGACTTCCTACGAGCAGTACGTC. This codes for CRRFTGTSYEQYV.